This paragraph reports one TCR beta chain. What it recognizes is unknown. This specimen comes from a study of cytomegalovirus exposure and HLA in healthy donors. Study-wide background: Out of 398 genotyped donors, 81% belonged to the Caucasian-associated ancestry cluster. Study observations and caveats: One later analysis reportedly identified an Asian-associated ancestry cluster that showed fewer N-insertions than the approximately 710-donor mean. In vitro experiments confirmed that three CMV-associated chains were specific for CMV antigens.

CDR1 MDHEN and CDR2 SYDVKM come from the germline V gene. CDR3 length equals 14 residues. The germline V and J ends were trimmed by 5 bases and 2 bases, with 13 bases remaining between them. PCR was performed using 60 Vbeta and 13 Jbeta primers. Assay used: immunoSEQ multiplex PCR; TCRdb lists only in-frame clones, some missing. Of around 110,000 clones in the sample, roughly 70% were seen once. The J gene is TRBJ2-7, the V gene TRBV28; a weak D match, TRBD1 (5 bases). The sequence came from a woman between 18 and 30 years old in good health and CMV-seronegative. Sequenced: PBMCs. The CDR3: CASSPRQPPYEQYF. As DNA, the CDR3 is TGTGCCAGCAGTCCTCGACAGCCTCCCTACGAGCAGTACTTC.